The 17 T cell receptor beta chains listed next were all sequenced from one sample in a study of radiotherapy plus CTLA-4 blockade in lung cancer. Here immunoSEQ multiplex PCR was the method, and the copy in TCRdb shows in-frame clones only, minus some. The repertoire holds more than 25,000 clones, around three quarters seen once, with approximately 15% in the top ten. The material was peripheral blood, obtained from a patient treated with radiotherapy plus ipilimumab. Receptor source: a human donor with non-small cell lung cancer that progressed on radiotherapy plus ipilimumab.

CDR3 sequence: CASSGDSWEQYF. CDR3 in DNA: TGTGCCAGCAGCGGGGACAGCTGGGAGCAGTACTTC. The chain couples TRBV7-3 to TRBJ2-7; 7 bases align to TRBD1. CDR3 length equals 12 residues. Trimming at V came to 5 bases and at J to 7 bases, leaving 5 bases not matched to a gene. From germline, CDR1 is SGHTA and CDR2 FQGTGA.

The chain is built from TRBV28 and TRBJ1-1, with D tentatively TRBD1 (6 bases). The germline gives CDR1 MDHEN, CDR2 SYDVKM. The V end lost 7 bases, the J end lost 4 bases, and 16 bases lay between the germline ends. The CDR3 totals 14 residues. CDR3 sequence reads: CASTMGGAVTEAFF. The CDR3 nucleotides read TGTGCCAGCACAATGGGGGGCGCAGTCACTGAAGCTTTCTTT.

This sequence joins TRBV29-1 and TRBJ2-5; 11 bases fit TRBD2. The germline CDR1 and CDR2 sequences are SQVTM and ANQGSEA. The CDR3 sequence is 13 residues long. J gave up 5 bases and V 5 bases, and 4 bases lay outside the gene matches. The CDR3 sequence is CSVTSGSLETQYF. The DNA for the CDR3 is TGCAGCGTTACTAGCGGGAGTTTGGAGACCCAGTACTTC.

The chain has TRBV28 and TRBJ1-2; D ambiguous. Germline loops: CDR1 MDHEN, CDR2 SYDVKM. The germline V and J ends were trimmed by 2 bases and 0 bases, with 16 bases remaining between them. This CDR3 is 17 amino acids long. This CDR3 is CASSLPLHSTSNYGYTF. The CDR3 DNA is TGTGCCAGCAGTTTACCCCTACACAGTACCTCTAACTATGGCTACACCTTC.

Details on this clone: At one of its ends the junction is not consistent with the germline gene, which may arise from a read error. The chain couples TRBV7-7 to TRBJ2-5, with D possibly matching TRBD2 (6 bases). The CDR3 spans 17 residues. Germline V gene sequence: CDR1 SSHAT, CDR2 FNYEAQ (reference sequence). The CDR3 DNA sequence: TGTGCTAGCAGCTTAGCGGTAGGGAGTTGGACCCAAGAGACCCAGTACTTC. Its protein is CASSLAVGSWTQETQYF.

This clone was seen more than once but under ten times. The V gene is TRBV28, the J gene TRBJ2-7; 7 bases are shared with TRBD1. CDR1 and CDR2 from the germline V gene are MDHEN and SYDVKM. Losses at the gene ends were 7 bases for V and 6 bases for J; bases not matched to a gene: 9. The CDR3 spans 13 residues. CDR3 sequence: CASILNRGREQYF. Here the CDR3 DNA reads TGTGCCAGCATCCTCAACAGGGGTCGCGAGCAGTACTTC.

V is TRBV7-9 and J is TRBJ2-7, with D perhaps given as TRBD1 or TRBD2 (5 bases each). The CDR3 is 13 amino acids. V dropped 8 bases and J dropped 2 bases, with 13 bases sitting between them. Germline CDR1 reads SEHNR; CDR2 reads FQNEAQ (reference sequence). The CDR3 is CASSLTGPYEQYF. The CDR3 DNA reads TGTGCCAGCTCCCTTACGGGGCCCTACGAGCAGTACTTC. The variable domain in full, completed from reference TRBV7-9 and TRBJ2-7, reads DTGVSQNPRHKITKRGQNVTFRCDPISEHNRLYWYRQTLGQGPEFLTYFQNEAQLEKSRLLSDRFSAERPKGSFSTLEIQRTEQGDSAMYLCASSLTGPYEQYFGPGTRLTVT.

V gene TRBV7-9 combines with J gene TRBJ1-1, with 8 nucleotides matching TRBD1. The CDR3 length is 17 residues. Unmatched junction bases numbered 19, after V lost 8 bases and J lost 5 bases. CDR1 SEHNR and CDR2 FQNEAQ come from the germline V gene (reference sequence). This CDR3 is CASLRSGQGERGTEAFF. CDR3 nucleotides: TGTGCCAGCCTTCGGTCCGGACAGGGAGAGAGAGGAACTGAAGCTTTCTTT.

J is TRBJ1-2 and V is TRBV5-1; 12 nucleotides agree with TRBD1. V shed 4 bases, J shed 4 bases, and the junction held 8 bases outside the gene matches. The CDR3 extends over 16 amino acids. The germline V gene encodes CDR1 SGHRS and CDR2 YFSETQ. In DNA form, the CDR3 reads TGCGCCAGCAGCACGATGGGGACAGGGGGCAGCTATGGCTACACCTTC. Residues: CASSTMGTGGSYGYTF.

CDR3 bases: TGTGCCAGCAGCTTGGGCAGGGGGGGCACTGAAGCTTTCTTT. Its protein is CASSLGRGGTEAFF. The chain is built from TRBV7-8 and TRBJ1-1; 7 bases are a match to TRBD1. The CDR3 sequence is 14 residues long. The V segment lost 3 bases and the J segment 4 bases; nucleotides outside the gene matches: 5. Looked up from germline, CDR1 is SGHVS and CDR2 is FQNEAQ.

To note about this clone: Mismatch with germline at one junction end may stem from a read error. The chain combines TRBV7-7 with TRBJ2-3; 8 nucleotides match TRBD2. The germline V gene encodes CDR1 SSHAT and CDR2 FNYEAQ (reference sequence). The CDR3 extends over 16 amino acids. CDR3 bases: TGTGCTAGCAGCTTAAGTCCGGGAGGGGGCACAGATACGCAGTATTTT. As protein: CASSLSPGGGTDTQYF.

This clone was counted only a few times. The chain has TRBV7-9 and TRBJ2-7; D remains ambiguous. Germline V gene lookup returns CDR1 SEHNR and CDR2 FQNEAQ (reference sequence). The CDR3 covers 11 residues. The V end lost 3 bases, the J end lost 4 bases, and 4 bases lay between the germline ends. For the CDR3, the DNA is TGTGCCAGCAGCTTGGAGTACGAGCAGTACTTC. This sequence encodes CASSLEYEQYF.

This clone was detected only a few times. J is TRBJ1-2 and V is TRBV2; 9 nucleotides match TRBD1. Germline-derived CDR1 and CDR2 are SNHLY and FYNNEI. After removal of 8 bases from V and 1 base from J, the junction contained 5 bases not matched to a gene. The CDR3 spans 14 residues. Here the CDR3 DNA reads TGTGCCAGCCCCGACAGGGGGGGTAACTATGGCTACACCTTC. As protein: CASPDRGGNYGYTF.

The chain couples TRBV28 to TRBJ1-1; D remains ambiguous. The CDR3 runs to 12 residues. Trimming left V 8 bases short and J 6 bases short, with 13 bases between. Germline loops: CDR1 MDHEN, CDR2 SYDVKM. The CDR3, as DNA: TGTGCCAGCTCCTTGGGAATAGCTGAAGCTTTCTTT. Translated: CASSLGIAEAFF.

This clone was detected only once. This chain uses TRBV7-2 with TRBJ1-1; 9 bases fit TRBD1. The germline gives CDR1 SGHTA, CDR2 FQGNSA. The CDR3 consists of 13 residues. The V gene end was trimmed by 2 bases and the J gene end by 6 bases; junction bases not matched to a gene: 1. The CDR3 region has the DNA TGTGCCAGCAGCTTAACAGGGGGCCCTGAAGCTTTCTTT. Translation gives CASSLTGGPEAFF.

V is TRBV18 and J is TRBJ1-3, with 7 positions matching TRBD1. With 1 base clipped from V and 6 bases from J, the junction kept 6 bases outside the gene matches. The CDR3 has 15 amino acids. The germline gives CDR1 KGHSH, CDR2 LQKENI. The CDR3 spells CASSPRGDSTNTIYF. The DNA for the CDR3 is TGTGCCAGCTCACCACGTGGGGACAGTACAAACACCATATATTTT.

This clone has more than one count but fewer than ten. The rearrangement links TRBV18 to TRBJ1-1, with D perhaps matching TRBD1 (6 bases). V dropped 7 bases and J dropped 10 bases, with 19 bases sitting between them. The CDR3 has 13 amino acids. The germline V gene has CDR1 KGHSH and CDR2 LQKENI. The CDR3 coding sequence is TGTGCCAGCTTCGGACAGCGACTAGAACGAGCTTTCTTT. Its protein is CASFGQRLERAFF.